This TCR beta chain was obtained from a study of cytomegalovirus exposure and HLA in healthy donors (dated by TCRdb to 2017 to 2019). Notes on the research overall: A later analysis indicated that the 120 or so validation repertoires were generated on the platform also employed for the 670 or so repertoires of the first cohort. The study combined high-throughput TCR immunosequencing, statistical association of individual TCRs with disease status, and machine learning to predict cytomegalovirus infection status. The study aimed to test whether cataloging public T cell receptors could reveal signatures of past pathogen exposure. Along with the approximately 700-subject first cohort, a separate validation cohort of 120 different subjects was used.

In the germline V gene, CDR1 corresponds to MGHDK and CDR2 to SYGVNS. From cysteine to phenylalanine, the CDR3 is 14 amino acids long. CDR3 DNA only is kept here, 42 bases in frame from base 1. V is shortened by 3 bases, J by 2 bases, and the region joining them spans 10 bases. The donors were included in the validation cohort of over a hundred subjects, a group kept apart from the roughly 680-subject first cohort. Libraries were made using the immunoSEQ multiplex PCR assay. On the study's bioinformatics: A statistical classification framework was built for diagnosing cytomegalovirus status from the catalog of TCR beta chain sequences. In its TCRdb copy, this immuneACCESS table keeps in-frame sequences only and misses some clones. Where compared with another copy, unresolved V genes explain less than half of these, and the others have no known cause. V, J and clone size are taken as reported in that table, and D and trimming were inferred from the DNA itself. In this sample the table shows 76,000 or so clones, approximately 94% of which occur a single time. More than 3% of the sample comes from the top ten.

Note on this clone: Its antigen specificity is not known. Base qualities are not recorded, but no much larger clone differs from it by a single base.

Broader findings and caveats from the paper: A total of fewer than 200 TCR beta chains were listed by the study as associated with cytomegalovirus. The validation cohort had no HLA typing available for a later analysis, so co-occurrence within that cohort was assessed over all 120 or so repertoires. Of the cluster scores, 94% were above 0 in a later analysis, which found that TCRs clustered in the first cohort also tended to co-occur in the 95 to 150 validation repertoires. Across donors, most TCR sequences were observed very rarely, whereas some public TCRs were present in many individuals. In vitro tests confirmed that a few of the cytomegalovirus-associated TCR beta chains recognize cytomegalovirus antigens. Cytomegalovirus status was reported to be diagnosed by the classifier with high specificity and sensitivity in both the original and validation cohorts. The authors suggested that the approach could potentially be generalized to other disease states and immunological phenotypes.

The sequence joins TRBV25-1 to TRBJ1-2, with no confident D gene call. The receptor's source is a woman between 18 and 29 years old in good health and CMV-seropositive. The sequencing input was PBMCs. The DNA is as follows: TGTGCCAGCAGTGATAGTCCTCGAAACTATGGCTACACCTTC. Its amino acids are CASSDSPRNYGYTF.